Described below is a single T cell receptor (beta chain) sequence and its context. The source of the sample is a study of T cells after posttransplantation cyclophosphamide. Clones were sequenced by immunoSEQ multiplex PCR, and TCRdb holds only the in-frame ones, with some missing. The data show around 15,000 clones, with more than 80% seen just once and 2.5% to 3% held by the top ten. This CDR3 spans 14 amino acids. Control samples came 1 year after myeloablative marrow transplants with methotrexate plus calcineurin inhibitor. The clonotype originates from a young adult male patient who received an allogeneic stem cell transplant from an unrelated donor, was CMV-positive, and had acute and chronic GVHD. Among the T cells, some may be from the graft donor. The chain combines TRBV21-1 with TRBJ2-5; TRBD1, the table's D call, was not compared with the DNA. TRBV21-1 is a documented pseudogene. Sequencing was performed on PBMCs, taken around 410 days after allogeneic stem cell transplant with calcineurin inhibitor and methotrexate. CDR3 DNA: TGTGCCAGCAGCAAAGAAGGGACAGAAGAGACCCAGTACTTC. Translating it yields CASSKEGTEETQYF.